One and the same sample provided the 20 T cell receptor beta chains below, sequenced in a study of CXCR3-negative and CXCR3-positive naive CD8 T cells. Study-level results: Relative to CXCR3-negative naive cells, CXCR3-positive naive cells had more hydrophobic TRB CDR3s.

Their cognate antigens are unknown. UMI-labeled 5' RACE yielded the TRB cDNA libraries. Using the 5' RACE reads, TCRdb records one entry per CDR3 protein without DNA. In all, the sample yields 60,000 to 65,000 distinct CDR3 sequences. The sequenced sample consisted of naive CXCR3+ CD8+ T cells from blood. Noted subset: CD45RO-CCR7+CD27+CD95- naive CD8+ T cells expressing CXCR3 (TNR3+). The receptors were sampled from a human donor in good health. Some clones in this sample may be carry-over from other donors' samples.

The chain links TRBV9 to TRBJ2-2; the TRBD1 assignment by TCRdb is unverifiable without DNA. Germline V gene data show CDR1 as SGDLS and CDR2 as YYNGEE. The CDR3 length is 16 residues. The chain's CDR3 is CASSPPGTFYTGELFF.

The rearrangement joins TRBV14 to TRBJ2-3; TCRdb's assignment of TRBD2 cannot be checked, as there is no DNA. CDR1 is SGHDN, CDR2 FVKESK, per germline. This CDR3 comprises 14 residues. The CDR3 protein is CASSQGRSTDTQYF.

The chain is built from TRBV10-3 and TRBJ2-4; the D call of TRBD1 rests on TCRdb alone, since no DNA is present to check it. Germline CDR1 is ENHRY and CDR2 is SYGVKD. This CDR3 has 15 amino acids. The CDR3 protein is CAISEPPGQGNIQYF.

The J gene is TRBJ2-2, the V gene TRBV5-1; TCRdb calls TRBD1, which cannot be checked without DNA. This CDR3 is 17 amino acids long. Germline V gene sequence: CDR1 SGHRS, CDR2 YFSETQ. CDR3 loop: CASSLFEGGGETGELFF.

The chain combines TRBV29-1 with TRBJ2-7; TCRdb designates TRBD1, a call that cannot be tested without DNA. The germline CDR1 and CDR2 sequences are SQVTM and ANQGSEA. This CDR3 comprises 14 residues. The CDR3 loop reads CSVYGQPYSYEQYF.

The chain uses TRBV12-3 or TRBV12-4 and TRBJ2-3; TCRdb indicates TRBD1, and absent DNA this call remains unverified. The CDR3 length is 14 residues. The CDR3 sequence is CASSHRGLTDTQYF.

This chain links TRBV7-8 with TRBJ2-3. Germline V gene lookup returns CDR1 SGHVS and CDR2 FQNEAQ. The CDR3 is made up of 15 amino acids. The CDR3 reads CASSFPSGSTDTQYF. The variable domain in full, with the rest retrieved from reference TRBV7-8 and TRBJ2-3, is GAGVSQSPRYKVAKRGQDVALRCDPISGHVSLFWYQQALGQGPEFLTYFQNEAQLDKSGLPSDRFFAERPEGSVSTLKIQRTQQEDSAVYLCASSFPSGSTDTQYFGPGTRLTVL.

The genes are TRBV7-9 and TRBJ2-1. CDR1 is SEHNR, CDR2 FQNEAQ, per germline (reference sequence). This CDR3 has 12 amino acids. This CDR3 reads CASSLTSSEQFF.

This chain uses TRBV19 with TRBJ2-4; TCRdb reports TRBD1, a call that lacks DNA to check it against. The CDR3 is 15 amino acids. Germline V lookup: CDR1 LNHDA, CDR2 SQIVND (reference sequence). CDR3 sequence: CARTGGFSAKNIQYF.

This chain joins TRBV4-3 and TRBJ2-7; TCRdb's assignment of TRBD1 cannot be checked, as there is no DNA. Germline V CDR1 and CDR2: LGHNA, YSLEER. CDR3 size: 16 residues. CDR3 region: CASSPTLGGVLYEQYF.

This CDR3 is CASSQLTGGSYNEQFF. This chain connects TRBV4-3 to TRBJ2-1. The CDR3 length is 16 residues. Per germline, CDR1 LGHNA and CDR2 YSLEER.

The J gene is TRBJ1-2, the V gene TRBV7-9. This CDR3 spans 15 amino acids. Per germline, CDR1 SEHNR and CDR2 FQNEAQ (reference sequence). The CDR3 sequence is CASSNSEGAWDGYTF.

This chain joins TRBV7-9 and TRBJ2-5; TCRdb selects TRBD1, and the lack of DNA leaves this call unchecked. Germline V CDR1 and CDR2: SEHNR, FQNEAQ (reference sequence). The CDR3 covers 12 residues. CDR3 loop: CASIQGGETQYF.

The chain has TRBV6-6 and TRBJ1-2; TCRdb selects TRBD1, and the lack of DNA leaves this call unchecked. The CDR3 runs 12 residues. Germline CDR1 reads MNHNY; CDR2 reads SVGAGI (reference sequence). The CDR3 region is CASTGTLYGYTF.

The chain links TRBV4-1 to TRBJ2-1; TCRdb proposes TRBD1, but this gene call is untestable without DNA. The CDR3 is 12 residues long. Germline V gives CDR1 MGHRA, CDR2 YSYEKL. The CDR3 region is CASRQSPNEQFF.

The V and J genes are TRBV4-3 and TRBJ2-7; TCRdb proposes TRBD2, but this gene call is untestable without DNA. Looked up from germline, CDR1 is LGHNA and CDR2 is YSLEER. This CDR3 contains 15 residues. CDR3 sequence reads: CASSQDWRGTYEQYF.

This chain uses TRBV6-1 with TRBJ2-5; the TCRdb call, TRBD1, lacks DNA for checking. The germline gives CDR1 MNHNS, CDR2 SASEGT. The CDR3 is 15 amino acids. CDR3 residues: CASCPDRAGQETQYF.

The chain employs TRBV6-2 or TRBV6-3 and TRBJ1-1; TCRdb indicates TRBD1, and absent DNA this call remains unverified. Looked up from germline, CDR1 is MNHEY and CDR2 is SVGEGT. This CDR3 is 14 amino acids long. This CDR3 reads CASTLRGLWTEAFF.

The rearrangement uses TRBV27 and TRBJ1-5; TCRdb names TRBD1, which stays unverified in the absence of DNA. This CDR3 spans 14 amino acids. Per germline, CDR1 MNHEY and CDR2 SMNVEV (reference sequence). CDR3 sequence reads: CASSWGRINQPQHF.

V usage is TRBV20-1 and J usage is TRBJ1-5; checking the TCRdb D call of TRBD1 is not possible without DNA. Germline lookup yields CDR1 DFQATT and CDR2 SNEGSKA (reference sequence). The CDR3 extends over 15 amino acids. The CDR3 loop is CSALSGQGEVQPQHF.